This entry lists 26 T cell receptor beta chains sequenced from one sample in a study of blood T cell repertoires in COVID-19 (dated by TCRdb to the early 2020s). Receptor amplification or capture employed the immunoSEQ multiplex PCR assay. TCRdb mirrors the immuneACCESS table, restricted to in-frame sequences. Some clones are absent from its copies; in checked studies, under half trace to an unresolved V gene, and the reason for the others is unknown. A total of some 250,000 clones appear in this sample, roughly 86% of them only once. Approximately 13% of the sample comes from the top ten. Sequenced input: peripheral blood. The receptors come from a man aged 80 or over with acute or convalescent COVID-19.

The chain couples TRBV19 to TRBJ1-6, with 9 nucleotides matching TRBD1. CDR1 LNHDA and CDR2 SQIVND come from the germline V gene (reference sequence). This CDR3 spans 15 amino acids. The ends lost 5 bases at V and 6 bases at J; junction bases unmatched: 5. The chain's CDR3 is CASSDRDRVNSPLHF. CDR3 DNA sequence: TGTGCCAGTAGTGACCGGGACAGGGTTAATTCACCCCTCCACTTT.

The chain recombines TRBV2 with TRBJ2-3, with TRBD1 matching over 7 bases. V shed 4 bases, J shed 0 bases, and the junction held 4 bases outside the gene matches. The CDR3 spans 15 residues. The germline gives CDR1 SNHLY, CDR2 FYNNEI. The CDR3 here is CASSAGTDSTDTQYF. DNA for the CDR3: TGTGCCAGCAGTGCCGGGACAGACAGCACAGATACGCAGTATTTT.

This sequence joins TRBV25-1 and TRBJ1-1; D is unresolved. Trimming removed 2 bases from V and 2 bases from J, with 12 bases in between. This CDR3 comprises 15 residues. Per germline, CDR1 MGHDK and CDR2 SYGVNS. The CDR3 DNA follows: TGTGCCAGCAGTGAAGGTGGAGTACGAAACACTGAAGCTTTCTTT. Amino acid sequence: CASSEGGVRNTEAFF.

J is TRBJ1-1 and V is TRBV6-1; 7 nucleotides agree with TRBD1. Losses at the gene ends were 1 base for V and 3 bases for J; bases not matched to a gene: 14. Looked up from germline, CDR1 is MNHNS and CDR2 is SASEGT. The CDR3 is 18 residues long. This CDR3 is CASSEGTGVGSSHTEAFF. Written as DNA, the CDR3 is TGTGCCAGCAGTGAAGGAACAGGGGTCGGGTCCAGTCACACTGAAGCTTTCTTT.

The chain links TRBV28 to TRBJ2-5; TRBD2 is a possible D gene (6 bases). Trimming took 5 bases from V and 5 from J, leaving 12 bases between them. The CDR3 is made up of 13 amino acids. CDR1 and CDR2 (germline): MDHEN, SYDVKM. Here the CDR3 reads CASSDEGRETQYF. CDR3 in DNA: TGTGCCAGCAGTGATGAGGGGAGGGAGACCCAGTACTTC.

The chain couples TRBV19 to TRBJ2-5; D possibly corresponds to TRBD1 (8 bases). Germline V gene sequence: CDR1 LNHDA, CDR2 SQIVND (reference sequence). V dropped 6 bases and J dropped 5 bases, with 19 bases sitting between them. This CDR3 comprises 15 residues. CDR3 region: CASRGAGQATETQYF. In DNA form, the CDR3 reads TGTGCCAGTAGAGGAGCGGGACAGGCGACGGAGACCCAGTACTTC.

CDR3 sequence (DNA): TGTGCCAGCAGTGAACAGGGGGCGGACATTCAGTACTTC. Amino acid sequence: CASSEQGADIQYF. The chain joins TRBV2 to TRBJ2-4; 8 nucleotides line up with TRBD1. Looked up from germline, CDR1 is SNHLY and CDR2 is FYNNEI. There are 13 residues in the CDR3. The junction had 2 bases not matched to a gene; V was cut back by 2 bases and J by 8 bases.

The chain couples TRBV7-9 to TRBJ2-2; 9 nucleotides agree with TRBD1. This CDR3 spans 15 amino acids. Germline trimming cut 4 bases from V and 5 bases from J; bases unmatched to any gene: 5. From germline, CDR1 is SEHNR and CDR2 FQNEAQ (reference sequence). The CDR3 region has the DNA TGTGCCAGCAGCTCCCGGGACAGGGAAACCGGGGAGCTGTTTTTT. Amino acids: CASSSRDRETGELFF.

A word on this clone: Other DNA sequences in this specimen translate into the identical CDR3. The chain combines TRBV6-5 with TRBJ1-3; D gene ambiguous. The CDR3 covers 15 residues. Trimming shortened V by 0 bases and J by 3 bases, and 9 bases separated the two germline ends. The germline CDR1 and CDR2 sequences are MNHEY and SVGAGI. The CDR3, as DNA: TGTGCCAGCAGTTACTCGGGTCGCGGTGGAAACACCATATATTTT. Translating gives CASSYSGRGGNTIYF.

This sequence joins TRBV29-1 and TRBJ2-7; D not certain. Trimming took off 7 bases at V and 5 bases at J, with 12 bases between the two ends. CDR1 is SQVTM, CDR2 ANQGSEA, per germline. The CDR3 is 11 residues long. CDR3 DNA: TGCAGCGCCACGAGGCTCGACGAGCAGTACTTC. This sequence encodes CSATRLDEQYF.

This clone was found once. This chain links TRBV9 with TRBJ1-5, with D hard to call. Trimming stripped 5 bases from V and 7 bases from J, with 16 bases between. This CDR3 is 14 amino acids long. Germline assignment: CDR1 SGDLS and CDR2 YYNGEE. CDR3 coding DNA: TGTGCCAGCAGTGTCGGCCCCGAGAGGCAGCCCCAGCATTTT. It specifies CASSVGPERQPQHF.

The chain carries TRBV2 and TRBJ1-4, with 8 nucleotides matching TRBD1. There are 13 residues in the CDR3. Germline V gene lookup returns CDR1 SNHLY and CDR2 FYNNEI. J gave up 4 bases and V 6 bases, and 1 base lay outside the gene matches. DNA of the CDR3: TGTGCCAGCAGGGACAGGGTTAATGAAAAACTGTTTTTT. Its protein is CASRDRVNEKLFF.

J is TRBJ1-1 and V is TRBV7-2; 9 bases fit TRBD1. V trimming: 0 bases; J trimming: 5 bases; junction bases outside the gene matches: 7. Per germline, CDR1 SGHTA and CDR2 FQGNSA. The CDR3 spans 16 residues. Here the CDR3 reads CASSLAGDRVRTEAFF. CDR3 DNA sequence: TGTGCCAGCAGCTTAGCGGGGGACAGGGTGAGGACTGAAGCTTTCTTT.

The rearrangement links TRBV3-1 (or the pseudogene TRBV3-2) to TRBJ1-2; D call uncertain. Looked up from germline, CDR1 is LGHDT and CDR2 is YNNKEL (reference sequence). The CDR3 length is 13 residues. Trimming removed 0 bases at V and 9 bases at J, with 11 bases between. CDR3 coding DNA: TGTGCCAGCAGCCAAGATAGCTGGAGGAGCTACACCTTC. Its protein is CASSQDSWRSYTF.

The CDR3 DNA reads as TGCGCCAGCAGGTTTAGCGGCTACTCCTACAATGAGCAGTTCTTC. This gives the protein CASRFSGYSYNEQFF. This chain links TRBV5-1 with TRBJ2-1; D may be TRBD2 (6 bases). V lost 5 bases and J lost 0, with 12 bases in between. Germline-derived CDR1 and CDR2 are SGHRS and YFSETQ. The length of the CDR3 is 15 residues.

The chain has TRBV19 and TRBJ2-7; D might be TRBD2 (6 bases). CDR3 size: 13 residues. Trimming stripped 4 bases from V and 2 bases from J, with 9 bases between. Germline V gene sequence: CDR1 LNHDA, CDR2 SQIVND (reference sequence). CDR3 in amino acids: CASSRGGTYEQYF. Here the CDR3 DNA reads TGTGCCAGTAGTAGGGGCGGGACCTACGAGCAGTACTTC.

The chain uses TRBV12-3 or TRBV12-4 and TRBJ1-5; no firm D call. CDR3 length: 13 residues. With 6 bases removed from V and 0 bases from J, the gap between germline ends came to 6 bases. CDR3 DNA sequence: TGTGCCAGCAGGAGAGATAGCAATCAGCCCCAGCATTTT. It specifies CASRRDSNQPQHF.

The chain joins TRBV15 to TRBJ2-4; TRBD2 might be the D (6 bases). Trimming cost V 3 bases and J 1 base, with 10 bases left between them. The CDR3 has 15 residues. Germline lookup yields CDR1 LNHNV and CDR2 YYDKDF (reference sequence). DNA for the CDR3: TGTGCCACCAGCAGCGGGGAGGCTGCCAAAAACATTCAGTACTTC. It translates to CATSSGEAAKNIQYF.

This clone showed up just once. The rearrangement links TRBV10-2 to TRBJ2-3, with 9 bases fitting TRBD1. Germline CDR1 reads WSHSY; CDR2 reads SAAADI. After removal of 8 bases from V and 6 bases from J, the junction contained 6 bases not matched to a gene. The CDR3 runs 13 residues. DNA for the CDR3: TGCGCCAGCTCGGGACAGGGAACCGATACGCAGTATTTT. It yields the protein CASSGQGTDTQYF.

This chain joins TRBV5-1 and TRBJ2-1; weak D call: TRBD1 (5 bases). The CDR3 contains 15 residues. CDR1 and CDR2 from the germline V gene are SGHRS and YFSETQ. V was trimmed by 0 bases and J by 5 bases, leaving 12 bases between them. The CDR3 spells CASSLDGQGHNEQFF. As DNA, the CDR3 is TGCGCCAGCAGCTTGGATGGGCAGGGCCACAATGAGCAGTTCTTC.

The gene calls are TRBV2 and TRBJ1-1, with 8 bases matching TRBD1. Germline values: CDR1 SNHLY, CDR2 FYNNEI. CDR3 size: 17 residues. Trimming cost V 5 bases and J 0 bases; bases outside gene matches: 11. CDR3 loop: CASSKTDRARMNTEAFF. Here the CDR3 DNA reads TGTGCCAGCAGTAAAACGGACAGGGCCCGCATGAACACTGAAGCTTTCTTT.

This clone was detected a few times. The chain carries TRBV18 and TRBJ1-3; no definite D call. The V gene lost 0 bases and the J gene lost 0 bases, with 12 bases spanning the gap. The CDR3 totals 17 residues. CDR1 is KGHSH, CDR2 LQKENI, per germline. The CDR3: CASSPPSVLSSGNTIYF. DNA for the CDR3: TGTGCCAGCTCACCACCTAGTGTGTTATCCTCTGGAAACACCATATATTTT.

The rearrangement joins TRBV7-2 to TRBJ1-6; D is unresolved. Germline V gene data show CDR1 as SGHTA and CDR2 as FQGNSA. V dropped 1 base and J dropped 14 bases, with 18 bases sitting between them. There are 15 residues in the CDR3. The CDR3 protein is CASSLGPLTTSSLHF. The CDR3 DNA reads as TGTGCCAGCAGCTTAGGGCCTTTGACGACATCATCCCTCCACTTT.

This sequence joins TRBV19 and TRBJ2-7, with 11 bases fitting TRBD1. CDR1 LNHDA and CDR2 SQIVND come from the germline V gene (reference sequence). The CDR3 is 12 residues long. V dropped 9 bases and J dropped 7; count of bases not matched to a gene: 5. CDR3 amino acids: CASGQGAREQYF. The DNA for the CDR3 is TGTGCCAGCGGACAGGGGGCGCGGGAGCAGTACTTC.

The chain employs TRBV9 and TRBJ2-3, with 7 bases identical to TRBD1. Germline trimming cut 3 bases from V and 0 bases from J; bases unmatched to any gene: 1. Germline-derived CDR1 and CDR2 are SGDLS and YYNGEE. CDR3 length equals 14 residues. The CDR3 sequence is CASSETGSTDTQYF. The CDR3 DNA is TGTGCCAGCAGCGAGACAGGGAGCACAGATACGCAGTATTTT.

The chain carries TRBV18 and TRBJ2-7; the match to TRBD2 covers 10 bases. CDR3 size: 15 residues. The germline V gene encodes CDR1 KGHSH and CDR2 LQKENI. V lost 2 bases to trimming and J lost 4 bases; unmatched junction nucleotides: 5. Here the CDR3 DNA reads TGTGCCAGCTCACCATCGGGACTAGCGAGTTACGAGCAGTACTTC. Encoded protein: CASSPSGLASYEQYF.